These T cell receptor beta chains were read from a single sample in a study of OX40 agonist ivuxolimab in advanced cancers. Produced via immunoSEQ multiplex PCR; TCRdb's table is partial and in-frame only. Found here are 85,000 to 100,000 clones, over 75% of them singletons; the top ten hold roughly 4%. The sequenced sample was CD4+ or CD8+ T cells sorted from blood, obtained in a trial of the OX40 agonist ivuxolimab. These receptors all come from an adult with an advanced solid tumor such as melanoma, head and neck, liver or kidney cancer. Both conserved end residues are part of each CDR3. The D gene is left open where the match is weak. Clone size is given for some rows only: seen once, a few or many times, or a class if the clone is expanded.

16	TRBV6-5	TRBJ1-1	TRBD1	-	TGTGCCAGCAGTTACTCGAGGAGCAGGGGGGACACTGAAGCTTTCTTT	CASSYSRSRGDTEAFF
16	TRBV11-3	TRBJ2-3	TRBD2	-	TGTGCCAGCAGCAGGGGAGCTAGCGGGAGCACAGATACGCAGTATTTT	CASSRGASGSTDTQYF
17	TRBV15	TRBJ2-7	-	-	TGTGCCACCAGCAGAGACTTCCTCAGCGGCCGATCCTACGAGCAGTACTTC	CATSRDFLSGRSYEQYF
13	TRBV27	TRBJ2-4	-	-	TGTGCCAGCAGTTTATTAGCCAAAAACATTCAGTACTTC	CASSLLAKNIQYF
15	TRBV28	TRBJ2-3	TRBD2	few	TGTGCCAGCAGCCGAACTAGCGGAAGCACAGATACGCAGTATTTT	CASSRTSGSTDTQYF
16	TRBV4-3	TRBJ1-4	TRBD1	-	TGCGCCAGCAGCCAAGAATCGGGACAGATAAATGAAAAACTGTTTTTT	CASSQESGQINEKLFF
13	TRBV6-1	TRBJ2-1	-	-	TGTGCCAGCAGTGAATTCGGGGCCGGTGAGCAGTTCTTC	CASSEFGAGEQFF
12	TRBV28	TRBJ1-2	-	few	TGTGCCAGCATCCAGGGTAACTATGGCTACACCTTC	CASIQGNYGYTF
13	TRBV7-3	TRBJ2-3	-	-	TGTGCCAGCAGTTGGACCTACACAGATACGCAGTATTTT	CASSWTYTDTQYF
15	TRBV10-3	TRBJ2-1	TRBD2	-	TGTGCCATCAGTGAGTCGGGACTAGCGGGCAATGAGCAGTTCTTC	CAISESGLAGNEQFF
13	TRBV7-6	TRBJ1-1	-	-	TGTGCCAGCAGCTTAGCGGGGAGTACGGCCGCTTTCTTT	CASSLAGSTAAFF
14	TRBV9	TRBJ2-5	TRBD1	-	TGTGCCAGCAGCGTTACAGGGGGCCAAGAGACCCAGTACTTC	CASSVTGGQETQYF
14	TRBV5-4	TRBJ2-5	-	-	TGTGCCAGCAGCCCCGGGACTTTTGGGGGGACCCAGTACTTC	CASSPGTFGGTQYF
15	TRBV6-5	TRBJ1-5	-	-	TGTGCCAGCAGTCCTTCGGCATATAGCAATCAGCCCCAGCATTTT	CASSPSAYSNQPQHF
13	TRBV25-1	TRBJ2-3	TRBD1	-	TGTGCCAGCGGGACAGGGGGCACAGATACGCAGTATTTT	CASGTGGTDTQYF
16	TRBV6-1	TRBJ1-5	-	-	TGTGCCAGCAGTGGATACAGGACGCAGCCCAATCAGCCCCAGCATTTT	CASSGYRTQPNQPQHF
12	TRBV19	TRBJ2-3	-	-	TGTGCCAGTAGTACCCGGGAACCCCTGCAGTATTTT	CASSTREPLQYF
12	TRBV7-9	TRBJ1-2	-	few	TGTGCCAGCAGCTTAGATCGGGTTGGCTACACCTTC	CASSLDRVGYTF
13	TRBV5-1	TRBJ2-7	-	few	TGCGCCAGCAGCTACGGACAGTCCTACGAGCAGTACTTC	CASSYGQSYEQYF
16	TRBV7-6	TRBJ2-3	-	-	TGTGCCAGCAGCCCATTAGGTAGCGGCTTCACAGATACGCAGTATTTT	CASSPLGSGFTDTQYF
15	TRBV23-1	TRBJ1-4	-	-	TGCGCCAGCAGTCAATCCAGACGCCAGGGGGAAAAACTGTTTTTT	CASSQSRRQGEKLFF
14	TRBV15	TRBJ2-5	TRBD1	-	TGTGCCACCAGCAGGGCTATAGGGGGCGGGACCCAGTACTTC	CATSRAIGGGTQYF
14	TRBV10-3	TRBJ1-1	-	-	TGTGCCATCAGTAGGGGCAGAACGAACACTGAAGCTTTCTTT	CAISRGRTNTEAFF
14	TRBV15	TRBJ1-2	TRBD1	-	TGTGCCACCAGCCGCGGGGACAGGGCCTATGGCTACACCTTC	CATSRGDRAYGYTF
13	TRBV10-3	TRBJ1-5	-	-	TGTGCCATCAGTGGGGACACCAATCAGCCCCAGCATTTT	CAISGDTNQPQHF
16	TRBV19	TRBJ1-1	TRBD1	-	TGTGCCAGTAGTAATCCCACAGGGGCGGGTAGGGCTGAAGCTTTCTTT	CASSNPTGAGRAEAFF
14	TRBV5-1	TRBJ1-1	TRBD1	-	TGCGCCAGCAGCTTGAAGGGGGCAGGCACTGAAGCTTTCTTT	CASSLKGAGTEAFF
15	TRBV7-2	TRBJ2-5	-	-	TGTGCCAGCAGCTTAGTCCTAGCTAGTCAAGAGACCCAGTACTTC	CASSLVLASQETQYF
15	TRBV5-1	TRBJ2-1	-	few	TGCGCCAGCAGCTTGGCCTTGGGGGAGTTGAATGAGCAGTTCTTC	CASSLALGELNEQFF
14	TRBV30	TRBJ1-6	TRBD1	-	TGTGCCTGCCAGACAGGGGTAAGAAATTCACCCCTCCACTTT	CACQTGVRNSPLHF
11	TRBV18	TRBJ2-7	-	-	TGTGCCAGCTCAACGTCCTACGAGCAGTACTTC	CASSTSYEQYF
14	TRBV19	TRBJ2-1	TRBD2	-	TGTGCCAGTAGTGGTTCTAGCGGTATCAATGAGCAGTTCTTC	CASSGSSGINEQFF
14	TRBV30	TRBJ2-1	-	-	TGTGCCTGGAGCCCAGGGATCGCCTACAATGAGCAGTTCTTC	CAWSPGIAYNEQFF
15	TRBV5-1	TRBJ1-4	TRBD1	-	TGCGCCAGCAGCTTGACCGGGACAGGGTATGAAAAACTGTTTTTT	CASSLTGTGYEKLFF
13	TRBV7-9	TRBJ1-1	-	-	TGTGCCAGCAGCCTCGAGGAGGACACTGAAGCTTTCTTT	CASSLEEDTEAFF
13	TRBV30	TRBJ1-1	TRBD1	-	TGTGCCTGGAGACAGGGGGCGAACACTGAAGCTTTCTTT	CAWRQGANTEAFF